This T cell receptor (beta chain) came from a study of regulatory T cells in long-lasting Graves disease. At the level of the study: A definition of persistent Graves' disease required over 5 years of antithyroid drugs plus positive TSH receptor antibodies.

Notes on this clonotype: Its antigen is unidentified.

V was trimmed by 0 bases and J by 0 bases, leaving 7 bases between them. CDR3 length: 14 amino acids. The germline gives CDR1 SGDLS, CDR2 YYNGEE. Indicated time point: persistent/refractory GD, antithyroid drugs over 5 years with positive TRAb. With RNA extracted from PBMCs as input, the TCR library was made. By American Thyroid Association guidelines, Graves' disease was diagnosed in the cohort. Relying on iRepertoire HTBI primers and Arm-PCR of CDR3 regions, the team built TCR beta libraries. TCRdb fed the multiplex PCR reads into MiXCR, producing one record per CDR3 protein. The sample contains hundreds of thousands of distinct CDR3 sequences, around 20% of which appear only once. Study-wide points: Patients with persistent disease shared 2,741 public clonotypes, outpacing the approximately 950 shared by new patients. Relative to newly diagnosed Graves' patients, persistent ones had lower TCR diversity.

Here the sequenced sample was peripheral blood mononuclear cells (PBMCs), taken when the disease was refractory, from a patient treated with antithyroid drugs. The chain employs TRBV9 and TRBJ2-7, with D tentatively TRBD2 (5 bases). The TCR originated in a female donor with Graves disease. CDR3 sequence: CASSVEGSSYEQYF. DNA of the CDR3: TGTGCCAGCAGCGTAGAAGGGAGCTCCTACGAGCAGTACTTC.